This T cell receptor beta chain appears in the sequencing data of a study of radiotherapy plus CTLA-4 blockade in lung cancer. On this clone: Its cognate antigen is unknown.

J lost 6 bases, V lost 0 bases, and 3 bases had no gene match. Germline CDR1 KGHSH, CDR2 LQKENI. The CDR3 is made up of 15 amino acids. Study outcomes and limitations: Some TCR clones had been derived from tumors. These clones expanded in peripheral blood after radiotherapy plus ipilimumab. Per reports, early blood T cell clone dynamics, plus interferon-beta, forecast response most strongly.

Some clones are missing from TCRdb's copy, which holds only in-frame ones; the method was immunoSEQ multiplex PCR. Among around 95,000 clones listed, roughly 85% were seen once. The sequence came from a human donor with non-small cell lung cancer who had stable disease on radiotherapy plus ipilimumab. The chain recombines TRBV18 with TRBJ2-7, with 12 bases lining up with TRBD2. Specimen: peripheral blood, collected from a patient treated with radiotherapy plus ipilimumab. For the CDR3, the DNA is TGTGCCAGCTCACCACCCCTAGCGGGGGGGCCCGAGCAGTACTTC. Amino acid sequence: CASSPPLAGGPEQYF.